This paragraph reports one TCR beta chain. Its antigen is currently unknown. This record comes from a study of T cell repertoires in cytomegalovirus infection. Overall study context: Recently identified HLA-C-restricted CMV epitopes and well-studied HLA-B-restricted CMV epitopes were used by the study. Based on public TCR beta signatures, there were indications of CMV infection and of a matching HLA type. Whole-study findings and limits: HLA-C-restricted CMV-specific TCR beta clonotypes prevailed in the ex vivo response.

MiXCR, applied by TCRdb to the reads, yields one record per CDR3 protein. The data show hundreds of thousands of distinct CDR3 sequences, 33% seen once. Sequences were derived from cultured PBMCs, sampled from culture after CMV antigen stimulation. This receptor was identified in a human donor in good health (CMV status not recorded). Some clones in this sample may be carry-over from other donors' samples.

CDR3 protein: CASSGRGQDTQYF. In DNA form, the CDR3 reads TGTGCCAGCAGCGGTCGGGGGCAAGATACGCAGTATTTT. V usage is TRBV7-2 and J usage is TRBJ2-3; D may match TRBD1 or TRBD2 (6 bases each). V was trimmed by 5 bases and J by 5 bases, leaving 11 bases between them. This CDR3 spans 13 amino acids. The V gene's germline CDR1 is SGHTA and CDR2 FQGNSA.